Below, 7 T cell receptor beta chains from the same sample are listed, as sequenced in a study of blood T cell repertoires in COVID-19. The protocol was immunoSEQ multiplex PCR, while the TCRdb copy is restricted to in-frame clones and leaves out a portion. The sample lists over 150,000 clones; roughly 90% were seen once. Material: peripheral blood. The receptors were gathered from a man aged 18-30 years with COVID-19, enrolled during active disease.

The V call is TRBV10-3, the J call TRBJ2-3; the match to TRBD2 covers 12 bases. The length of the CDR3 is 17 residues. Germline assignment: CDR1 ENHRY and CDR2 SYGVKD. The J segment lost 6 bases and the V segment lost 0 bases, leaving 7 bases of the junction unmatched. The chain's CDR3 is CAISESPTSGRPDTQYF. As DNA, the CDR3 is TGTGCCATCAGTGAGTCCCCGACTAGCGGGAGACCGGATACGCAGTATTTT.

This clone was detected a few times. V is TRBV7-9 and J is TRBJ1-6, with TRBD1 identical over 7 bases. Germline CDR1 and CDR2: SEHNR and FQNEAQ (reference sequence). The CDR3 covers 16 residues. V was pared by 8 bases and J by 0 bases, with 7 bases of the junction left unmatched. Here the CDR3 reads CASQGGLNSYNSPLHF. The CDR3 nucleotides read TGTGCCAGCCAGGGGGGCCTTAACTCCTATAATTCACCCCTCCACTTT.

The sample holds one count of this clone. The chain is built from TRBV18 and TRBJ1-1; D not certain. There are 14 residues in the CDR3. Trimming removed 3 bases at V and 1 base at J, with 9 bases between. Germline CDR1 KGHSH, CDR2 LQKENI. The CDR3 DNA reads TGTGCCAGCTCACCGTCTCACAAGAACACTGAAGCTTTCTTT. This gives the protein CASSPSHKNTEAFF.

The rearrangement joins TRBV28 to TRBJ2-2; D gene ambiguous. Germline lookup yields CDR1 MDHEN and CDR2 SYDVKM. The V end was cut by 7 bases, the J end by 4 bases, with 10 bases between. This CDR3 spans 13 amino acids. As DNA, the CDR3 is TGTGCCAGCACCAGACATGTCACCGGGGAGCTGTTTTTT. Amino acids: CASTRHVTGELFF.

V gene TRBV13 combines with J gene TRBJ2-7; 7 bases are a match to TRBD1. Looked up from germline, CDR1 is PRHDT and CDR2 is FYEKMQ (reference sequence). The CDR3 covers 15 residues. The junction had 10 bases not matched to a gene; V was cut back by 5 bases and J by 3 bases. CDR3 residues: CASSPRQGVGYEQYF. The CDR3 region has the DNA TGTGCCAGCAGCCCTCGACAGGGCGTCGGCTACGAGCAGTACTTC.

V is TRBV6-5 and J is TRBJ1-1; D might be TRBD1 (6 bases). The CDR3 sequence is 11 residues long. Germline CDR1 reads MNHEY; CDR2 reads SVGAGI. Between the trimmed V and J ends, which lost 10 bases and 6 bases, there was a span of 12 bases. CDR3 sequence: CATRTASEAFF. The DNA of the CDR3 is TGTGCCACCCGGACAGCGTCTGAAGCTTTCTTT.

This chain connects TRBV5-1 to TRBJ2-1; TRBD2 matches at 7 bases. After removal of 0 bases from V and 8 bases from J, the junction contained 14 bases not matched to a gene. Germline V gene data show CDR1 as SGHRS and CDR2 as YFSETQ. The CDR3 sequence is 17 residues long. The CDR3 DNA is TGCGCCAGCAGCTTGGGCACCGGACTAGTCCCCGCAGATGAGCAGTTCTTC. It codes for CASSLGTGLVPADEQFF.